A single sample is the source of the 16 T cell receptor beta chains below, sequenced in a study of vaccination and CD4 T cells after COVID-19. No antigen is known for these receptors. Stated time point: late sampling 161 to 241 days after vaccination in a few convalescent patients. The treatment was: roughly 10-day PBMC culture with coronavirus spike peptide pools or control peptides (ViraFEST assay). Sequencing of the DNA from cultured CD4+ T cells was carried out with the Oncomine TCR Beta short-read assay. TCRdb re-derived calls from the PCR reads in MiXCR, one entry per CDR3 protein. The sample yields some 24,000 distinct CDR3 sequences, 30% seen once. This sample comprised CD4+ T cells from blood, cultured in vitro, obtained about 7 months after SARS-CoV-2 vaccination. These receptors were collected from a human donor who had recovered from COVID-19.

CDR3 sequence: CSARDRLAGGGTQYF. In DNA form, the CDR3 reads TGCAGTGCTAGAGATCGGCTAGCGGGAGGAGGGACGCAGTATTTT. The V call is TRBV20-1, the J call TRBJ2-3, with TRBD2 identical over 11 bases. CDR1 and CDR2 (germline): DFQATT, SNEGSKA (reference sequence). V was clipped by 0 bases and J by 9 bases; unmatched bases: 8. The CDR3 is 15 residues long.

This clonotype was found a few times. The V gene is TRBV7-9, the J gene TRBJ2-5, with TRBD2 identical over 14 bases. CDR3 length: 17 amino acids. J lost 5 bases, V lost 1 base, and 6 bases had no gene match. Germline values: CDR1 SEHNR, CDR2 FQNEAQ (reference sequence). For the CDR3, the DNA is TGTGCCAGCAGCTTAGATGGGACTAGCGGGAGAGGTGAGACCCAGTACTTC. The encoded protein is CASSLDGTSGRGETQYF.

There are a few counts of this clonotype. The V call is TRBV7-8, the J call TRBJ1-1; D not certain. Germline loops: CDR1 SGHVS, CDR2 FQNEAQ. V lost 7 bases to trimming and J lost 3 bases, with 15 bases between them. The CDR3 runs to 14 residues. The CDR3 coding sequence is TGTGCCAGCACCCCTTTGACCGTTGACACTGAAGCTTTCTTT. Amino acid sequence: CASTPLTVDTEAFF.

This clonotype has a handful of counts. Written as DNA, the CDR3 is TGCAGTGCTAGGGGGGTAGCGGGATACTACGAGCAGTACTTC. It yields the protein CSARGVAGYYEQYF. V and J are TRBV20-1 and TRBJ2-7; 8 bases align to TRBD2. Trimming cost V 3 bases and J 3 bases; bases outside gene matches: 7. CDR3 size: 14 residues. CDR1 and CDR2 from the germline V gene are DFQATT and SNEGSKA (reference sequence).

J is TRBJ2-3 and V is TRBV19, with D uncertain. V lost 3 bases and J 2 bases, leaving 9 bases between the germline ends. Per the germline V gene, CDR1 is LNHDA and CDR2 is SQIVND (reference sequence). CDR3 size: 14 residues. This chain's CDR3 is CASSITRATDTQYF. The CDR3 DNA reads as TGTGCCAGTAGTATTACACGGGCCACAGATACGCAGTATTTT. The complete variable domain, with remaining parts taken from reference TRBV19 and TRBJ2-3, reads DGGITQSPKYLFRKEGQNVTLSCEQNLNHDAMYWYRQDPGQGLRLIYYSQIVNDFQKGDIAEGYSVSREKKESFPLTVTSAQKNPTAFYLCASSITRATDTQYFGPGTRLTVL.

The rearrangement joins TRBV15 to TRBJ2-7; 9 bases align to TRBD2. The germline V gene has CDR1 LNHNV and CDR2 YYDKDF (reference sequence). V lost 0 bases, J lost 5 bases, and 8 bases stayed unmatched. This CDR3 region has 16 residues. CDR3 DNA: TGTGCCACCAGCAGAGACAGAGTAGCGGGAGCCCACGAGCAGTACTTC. Its protein product is CATSRDRVAGAHEQYF.

This clonotype was seen only a few times. V gene TRBV7-6 combines with J gene TRBJ2-3; D not resolved. The length of the CDR3 is 15 residues. Trimming removed 4 bases at V and 2 bases at J, with 13 bases between. CDR1 and CDR2 (germline): SGHVS, FNYEAQ. The DNA for the CDR3 is TGTGCCAGCAGCTCTGTCGGAGACCCCACAGATACGCAGTATTTT. Amino acid sequence: CASSSVGDPTDTQYF. The complete variable domain, with remaining parts taken from reference TRBV7-6 and TRBJ2-3, reads GAGVSQSPRYKVTKRGQDVALRCDPISGHVSLYWYRQALGQGPEFLTYFNYEAQQDKSGLPNDRFSAERPEGSISTLTIQRTEQRDSAMYRCASSSVGDPTDTQYFGPGTRLTVL.

The chain employs TRBV20-1 and TRBJ1-6; D might be TRBD1 (6 bases). V was cut by 3 bases and J by 0 bases, with 15 bases left in between. Germline V gene sequence: CDR1 DFQATT, CDR2 SNEGSKA (reference sequence). The CDR3 loop spans 17 amino acids. This chain's CDR3 is CSARAGALSSYNSPLHF. CDR3 DNA: TGCAGTGCTAGGGCAGGGGCGCTTAGCTCCTATAATTCACCCCTCCACTTT.

Relative to its sample, this clonotype is medium-sized. V usage is TRBV19 and J usage is TRBJ1-5; tentatively, D is TRBD1 (6 bases). The CDR3 contains 17 residues. V gave up 5 bases and J gave up 6 bases, with 23 bases separating them. Germline V CDR1 and CDR2: LNHDA, SQIVND (reference sequence). CDR3 nucleotides: TGTGCCAGTAGTCCCGAACCCTCAGGGGTTTGGGGTCAGCCCCAGCATTTT. Its protein is CASSPEPSGVWGQPQHF.

This clonotype has more than one count but fewer than ten. The V gene is TRBV20-1, the J gene TRBJ2-3, with D tentatively TRBD2 (6 bases). The CDR3 runs to 13 residues. Between the trimmed V and J ends, which lost 2 bases and 7 bases, there was a span of 13 bases. The V gene's germline CDR1 is DFQATT and CDR2 SNEGSKA (reference sequence). The CDR3 here is CSARIGDSYTQYF. Here the CDR3 DNA reads TGCAGTGCTAGAATTGGGGACTCCTATACGCAGTATTTT.

As to this clonotype: A read error may produce the germline difference seen at one junction end. V gene TRBV24-1 combines with J gene TRBJ2-5; D is unresolved. This CDR3 has 13 amino acids. The germline gives CDR1 KGHDR, CDR2 SFDVKD. The CDR3 bases are TGTGCCGCCAGTGATTTGGGTCGAGAGACCCAGTACTTC. It translates to CAASDLGRETQYF.

This clonotype was recorded a few times. The J gene is TRBJ1-2, the V gene TRBV4-1; TRBD1 matches at 8 bases. CDR1 and CDR2 from the germline V gene are MGHRA and YSYEKL. V lost 2 bases and J lost 7; bases outside the gene matches: 9. The CDR3 has 15 residues. The CDR3 region has the DNA TGCGCCAGCAGCCAACCGCGGACAGGGAGAGGTGGCTACACCTTC. Amino acids: CASSQPRTGRGGYTF.

This clonotype appeared a few times. This sequence joins TRBV27 and TRBJ2-5; D remains unclear. Germline values: CDR1 MNHEY, CDR2 SMNVEV (reference sequence). This CDR3 comprises 12 residues. Trimming removed 3 bases at V and 4 bases at J, with 6 bases between. CDR3: CASSFNGETQYF. CDR3 DNA: TGTGCCAGCAGTTTCAATGGAGAGACCCAGTACTTC.

The chain carries TRBV28 and TRBJ1-5; D call uncertain. Trimming pared 4 bases from V and 6 bases from J, leaving 16 bases between. There are 15 residues in the CDR3. The V gene's germline CDR1 is MDHEN and CDR2 SYDVKM. CDR3 amino acids: CASSYARAGSQPQHF. The CDR3 bases are TGTGCCAGCAGTTACGCACGTGCTGGGAGTCAGCCCCAGCATTTT.

Only a few counts were recorded for this clonotype. The chain uses TRBV27 and TRBJ1-2, with TRBD1 matching 10 bases. The CDR3 contains 15 residues. In germline, CDR1 is MNHEY, CDR2 SMNVEV (reference sequence). The V gene end was trimmed by 7 bases and the J gene end by 1 base; junction bases not matched to a gene: 6. CDR3 DNA sequence: TGTGCCAGCAAGCGGGACAGGGGTGTTAACTATGGCTACACCTTC. Protein sequence: CASKRDRGVNYGYTF.

This clonotype showed up just a few times. V usage is TRBV28 and J usage is TRBJ1-1, with 10 positions matching TRBD1. This CDR3 has 15 residues. J was trimmed by 3 bases and V by 6 bases; bases with no gene match: 7. The germline CDR1 and CDR2 sequences are MDHEN and SYDVKM. The chain's CDR3 is CASSGRQGADTEAFF. CDR3 DNA: TGTGCCAGCAGCGGACGACAGGGGGCGGACACTGAAGCTTTCTTT.